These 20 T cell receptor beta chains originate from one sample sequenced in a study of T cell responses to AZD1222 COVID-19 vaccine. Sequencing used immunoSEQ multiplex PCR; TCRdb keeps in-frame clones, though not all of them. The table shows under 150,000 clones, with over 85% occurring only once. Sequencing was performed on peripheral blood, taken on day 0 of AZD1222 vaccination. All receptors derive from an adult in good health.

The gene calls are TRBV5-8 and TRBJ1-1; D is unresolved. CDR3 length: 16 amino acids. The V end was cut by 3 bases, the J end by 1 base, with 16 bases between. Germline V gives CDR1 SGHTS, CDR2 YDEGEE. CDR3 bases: TGTGCCAGCAGCTACGAACCCCGGGCAAGGAACACTGAAGCTTTCTTT. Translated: CASSYEPRARNTEAFF.

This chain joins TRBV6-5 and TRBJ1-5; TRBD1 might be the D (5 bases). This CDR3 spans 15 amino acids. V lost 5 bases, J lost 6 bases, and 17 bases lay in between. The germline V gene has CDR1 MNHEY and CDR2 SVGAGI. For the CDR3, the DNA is TGTGCCAGCAGTCCACGGCGGGGGTCGACTCAGCCCCAGCATTTT. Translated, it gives CASSPRRGSTQPQHF.

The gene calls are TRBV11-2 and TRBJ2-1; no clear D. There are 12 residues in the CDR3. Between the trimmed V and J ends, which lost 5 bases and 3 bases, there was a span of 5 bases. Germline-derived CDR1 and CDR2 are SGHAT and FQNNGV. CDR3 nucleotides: TGTGCCAGCAGCCGCATCTACAATGAGCAGTTCTTC. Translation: CASSRIYNEQFF. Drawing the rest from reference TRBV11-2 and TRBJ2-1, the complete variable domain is EAGVAQSPRYKIIEKRQSVAFWCNPISGHATLYWYQQILGQGPKLLIQFQNNGVVDDSQLPKDRFSAERLKGVDSTLKIQPAKLEDSAVYLCASSRIYNEQFFGPGTRLTVL.

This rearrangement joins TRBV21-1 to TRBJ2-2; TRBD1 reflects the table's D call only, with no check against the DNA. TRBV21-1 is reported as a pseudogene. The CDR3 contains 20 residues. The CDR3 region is CASSPYVKAGELENTGELFF. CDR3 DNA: TGTGCCAGCAGCCCCTATGTCAAAGCAGGTGAGTTGGAGAACACCGGGGAGCTGTTTTTT.

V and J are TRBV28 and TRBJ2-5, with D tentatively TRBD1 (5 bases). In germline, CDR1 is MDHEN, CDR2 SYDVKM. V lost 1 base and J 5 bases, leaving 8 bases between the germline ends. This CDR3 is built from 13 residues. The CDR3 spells CASSLLKGETQYF. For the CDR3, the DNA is TGTGCCAGCAGTTTATTGAAGGGGGAGACCCAGTACTTC.

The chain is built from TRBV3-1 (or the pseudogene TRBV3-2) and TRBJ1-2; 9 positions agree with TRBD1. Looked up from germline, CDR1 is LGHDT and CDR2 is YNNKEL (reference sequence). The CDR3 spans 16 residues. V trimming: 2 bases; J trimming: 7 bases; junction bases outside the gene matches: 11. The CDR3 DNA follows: TGTGCCAGCAGCCAACGCAGCTGGGGACAGGGTCTTGGCTACACCTTC. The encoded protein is CASSQRSWGQGLGYTF.

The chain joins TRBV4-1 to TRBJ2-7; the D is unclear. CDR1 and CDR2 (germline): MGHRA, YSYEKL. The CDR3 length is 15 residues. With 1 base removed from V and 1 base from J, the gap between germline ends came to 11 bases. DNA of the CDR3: TGCGCCAGCAGCCAAGGGGGTCTTTCTTCCTACGAGCAGTACTTC. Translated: CASSQGGLSSYEQYF.

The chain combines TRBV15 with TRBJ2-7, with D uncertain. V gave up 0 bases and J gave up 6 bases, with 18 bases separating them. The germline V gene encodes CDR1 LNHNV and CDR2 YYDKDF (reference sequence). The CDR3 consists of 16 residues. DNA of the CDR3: TGTGCCACCAGCAGAGATTTAGGCGTCGCAGGTCCCGAGCAGTACTTC. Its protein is CATSRDLGVAGPEQYF.

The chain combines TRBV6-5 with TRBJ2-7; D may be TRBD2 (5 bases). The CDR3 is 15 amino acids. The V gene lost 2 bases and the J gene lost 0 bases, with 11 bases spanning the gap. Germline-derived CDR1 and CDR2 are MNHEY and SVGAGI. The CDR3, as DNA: TGTGCCAGCAGTTACCGCGGGTCTCTCTCCTACGAGCAGTACTTC. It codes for CASSYRGSLSYEQYF.

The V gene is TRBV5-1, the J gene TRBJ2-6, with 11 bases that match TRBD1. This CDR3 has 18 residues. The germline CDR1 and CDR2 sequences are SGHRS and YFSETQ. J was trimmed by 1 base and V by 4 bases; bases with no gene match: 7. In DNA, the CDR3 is TGCGCCAGCAGCCGGACAGGGGGCGTCCTTTCTGGGGCCAACGTCCTGACTTTC. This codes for CASSRTGGVLSGANVLTF.

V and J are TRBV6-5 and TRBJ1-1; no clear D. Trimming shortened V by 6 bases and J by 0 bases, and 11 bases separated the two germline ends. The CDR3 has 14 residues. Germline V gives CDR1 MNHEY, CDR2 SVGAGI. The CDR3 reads CASRSNSLNTEAFF. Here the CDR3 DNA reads TGTGCCAGCAGATCTAACAGCTTGAACACTGAAGCTTTCTTT.

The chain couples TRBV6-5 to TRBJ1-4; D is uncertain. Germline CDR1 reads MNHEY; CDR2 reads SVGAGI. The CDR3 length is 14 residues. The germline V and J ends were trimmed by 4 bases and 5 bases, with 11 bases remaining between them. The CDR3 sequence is CASSLTLINEKLFF. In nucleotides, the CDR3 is TGTGCCAGCAGTTTGACACTCATCAATGAAAAACTGTTTTTT.

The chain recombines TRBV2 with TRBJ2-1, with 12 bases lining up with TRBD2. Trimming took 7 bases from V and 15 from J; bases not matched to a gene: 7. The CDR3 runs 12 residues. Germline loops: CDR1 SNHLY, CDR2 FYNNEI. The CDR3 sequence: CASNRLAGVWFF. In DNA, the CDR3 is TGTGCCAGCAATAGACTAGCGGGAGTTTGGTTCTTC. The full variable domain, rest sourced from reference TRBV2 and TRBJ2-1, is EPEVTQTPSHQVTQMGQEVILRCVPISNHLYFYWYRQILGQKVEFLVSFYNNEISEKSEIFDDQFSVERPDGSNFTLKIRSTKLEDSAMYFCASNRLAGVWFFGPGTRLTVL.

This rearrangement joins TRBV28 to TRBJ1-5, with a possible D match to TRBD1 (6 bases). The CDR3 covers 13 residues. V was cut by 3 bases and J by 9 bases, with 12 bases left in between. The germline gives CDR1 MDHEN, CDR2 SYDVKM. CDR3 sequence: CASSFEGGAPQHF. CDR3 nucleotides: TGTGCCAGCAGTTTCGAAGGGGGGGCGCCCCAGCATTTT.

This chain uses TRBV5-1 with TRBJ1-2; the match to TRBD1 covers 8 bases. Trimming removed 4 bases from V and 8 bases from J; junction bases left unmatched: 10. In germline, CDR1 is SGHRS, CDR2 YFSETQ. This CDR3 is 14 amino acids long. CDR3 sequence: CASSRLGQVSGYTF. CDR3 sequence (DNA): TGCGCCAGCAGCCGCCTGGGACAGGTGAGCGGCTACACCTTC.

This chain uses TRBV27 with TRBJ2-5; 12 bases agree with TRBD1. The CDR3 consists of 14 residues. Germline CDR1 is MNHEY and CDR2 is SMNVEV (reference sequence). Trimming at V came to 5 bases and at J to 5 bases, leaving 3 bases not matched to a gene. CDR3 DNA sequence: TGTGCCAGCAGTCGGGACAGGGGGCTGGAGACCCAGTACTTC. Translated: CASSRDRGLETQYF.

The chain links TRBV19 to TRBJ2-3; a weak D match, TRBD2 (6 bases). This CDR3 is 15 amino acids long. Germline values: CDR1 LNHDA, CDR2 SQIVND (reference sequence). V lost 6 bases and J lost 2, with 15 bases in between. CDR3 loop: CASRGGVTNTDTQYF. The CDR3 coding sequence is TGTGCCAGTAGAGGCGGGGTCACGAACACAGATACGCAGTATTTT.

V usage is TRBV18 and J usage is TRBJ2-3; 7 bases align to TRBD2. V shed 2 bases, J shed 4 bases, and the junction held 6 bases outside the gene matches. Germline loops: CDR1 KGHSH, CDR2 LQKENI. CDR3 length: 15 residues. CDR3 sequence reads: CASSPLGGGADTQYF. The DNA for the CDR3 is TGTGCCAGCTCACCATTGGGCGGGGGAGCAGATACGCAGTATTTT.

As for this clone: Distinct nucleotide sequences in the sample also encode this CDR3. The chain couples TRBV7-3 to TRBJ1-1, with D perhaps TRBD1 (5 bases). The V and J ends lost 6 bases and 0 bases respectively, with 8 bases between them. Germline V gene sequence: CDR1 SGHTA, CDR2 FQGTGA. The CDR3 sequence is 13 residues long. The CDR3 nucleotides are TGTGCCAGCAGTCTACAGGTGAACACTGAAGCTTTCTTT. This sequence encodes CASSLQVNTEAFF.

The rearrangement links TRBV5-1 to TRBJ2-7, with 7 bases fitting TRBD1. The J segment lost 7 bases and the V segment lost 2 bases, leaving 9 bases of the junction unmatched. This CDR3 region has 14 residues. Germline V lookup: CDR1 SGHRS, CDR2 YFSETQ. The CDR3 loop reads CASSFDRAVDEQYF. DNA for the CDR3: TGCGCCAGCAGCTTCGACAGGGCGGTAGATGAGCAGTACTTC.